One sample yielded the 30 T cell receptor beta chains listed below, sequenced in a study of T cell repertoires in cytomegalovirus infection. TCRdb ran MiXCR on the reads and lists one entry per CDR3 protein. The sample records roughly 500,000 distinct CDR3 sequences, roughly a third being singletons. No cognate antigen is known for these TCRs. The specimen comprised cultured PBMCs, sampled from culture after CMV antigen stimulation. Receptors originate from a human donor in good health (CMV status not recorded). Some clones in this sample may be carry-over from other donors' samples.

This clonotype was observed a handful of times. The rearrangement joins TRBV6-2 or TRBV6-3 to TRBJ1-1; D not certain. CDR1 MNHEY and CDR2 SVGEGT come from the germline V gene. The CDR3 runs to 13 residues. V was cut by 5 bases and J by 1 base, with 8 bases left in between. In nucleotides, the CDR3 is TGTGCCAGCAGTAGGGCGCAGAACACTGAAGCTTTCTTT. Residues: CASSRAQNTEAFF.

The CDR3 protein is CASTLRVSSGANVLTF. In nucleotides, the CDR3 is TGTGCCAGCACCCTCAGGGTCAGCTCTGGGGCCAACGTCCTGACTTTC. The chain recombines TRBV5-4 with TRBJ2-6, with a tentative D call TRBD1 (5 bases). Germline V gene lookup returns CDR1 SGHNT and CDR2 YYREEE (reference sequence). This CDR3 comprises 16 residues. The V end lost 6 bases, the J end lost 0 bases, and 13 bases lay between the germline ends.

The rearrangement joins TRBV5-1 to TRBJ1-4; D is perhaps TRBD1 (6 bases). The V end lost 6 bases, the J end lost 11 bases, and 14 bases lay between the germline ends. The CDR3 spans 12 residues. CDR1 is SGHRS, CDR2 YFSETQ, per germline. The CDR3 region is CASNRDRGKLFF. DNA for the CDR3: TGCGCCAGCAACAGGGATAGGGGGAAACTGTTTTTT.

J is TRBJ2-7 and V is TRBV6-1, with D perhaps assigned TRBD1 or TRBD2 (5 bases each). Per the germline V gene, CDR1 is MNHNS and CDR2 is SASEGT. The CDR3 has 15 residues. V dropped 6 bases and J dropped 0 bases, with 15 bases sitting between them. CDR3 residues: CASSRDPWSSYEQYV. The CDR3 DNA reads as TGTGCCAGCAGCAGGGACCCATGGAGCTCCTACGAGCAGTACGTC.

The chain employs TRBV9 and TRBJ2-3, with 10 bases identical to TRBD2. Per germline, CDR1 SGDLS and CDR2 YYNGEE. V lost 4 bases, J lost 2 bases, and 4 bases stayed unmatched. This CDR3 spans 15 amino acids. CDR3 DNA: TGTGCCAGCAGCCCTGGACTAGCGGCCACAGATACGCAGTATTTT. Protein sequence: CASSPGLAATDTQYF.

The gene calls are TRBV20-1 and TRBJ2-3; 16 bases agree with TRBD2. With 6 bases clipped from V and 5 bases from J, the junction kept 8 bases outside the gene matches. Per germline, CDR1 DFQATT and CDR2 SNEGSKA (reference sequence). This CDR3 comprises 16 residues. The CDR3 protein is CSAPGTSGRAIDTQYF. Written as DNA, the CDR3 is TGCAGTGCCCCAGGGACTAGCGGGAGGGCCATAGATACGCAGTATTTT.

This clonotype was seen more than once but under ten times. The genes are TRBV2 and TRBJ2-1; D unresolved. The CDR3 runs to 13 residues. Germline loops: CDR1 SNHLY, CDR2 FYNNEI. V was shortened by 3 bases and J by 8 bases, with 11 bases between the two germline ends. In nucleotides, the CDR3 is TGTGCCAGCAGTGACTCGGAAGGTGATGAGCAGTTCTTC. Its translation: CASSDSEGDEQFF.

This clonotype was seen ten or more times. The chain joins TRBV7-2 to TRBJ2-3; TRBD2 might be the D (5 bases). CDR3 length equals 16 residues. V shed 3 bases and J shed 0 bases, with 13 bases lying between them. CDR1 and CDR2 from the germline V gene are SGHTA and FQGNSA. In DNA, the CDR3 is TGTGCCAGCAGCTTCCCTAGCCGACCAAGCACAGATACGCAGTATTTT. It is translated as CASSFPSRPSTDTQYF.

The sample holds one count of this clonotype. The chain carries TRBV29-1 and TRBJ2-2, with TRBD1 matching 7 bases. In germline, CDR1 is SQVTM, CDR2 ANQGSEA. V lost 7 bases and J lost 7; bases outside the gene matches: 12. This CDR3 region has 14 residues. CDR3 region: CSGNWAGGGGELFF. CDR3 nucleotide sequence: TGCAGCGGCAATTGGGCAGGGGGTGGCGGGGAGCTGTTTTTT.

The chain couples TRBV4-3 to TRBJ2-5; 9 bases line up with TRBD2. The CDR3 is made up of 17 amino acids. Per germline, CDR1 LGHNA and CDR2 YSLEER. The J segment lost 1 base and the V segment lost 1 base, leaving 7 bases of the junction unmatched. In DNA, the CDR3 is TGCGCCAGCAGCCAAGGGAGACTAGCGGAGACCCAAGAGACCCAGTACTTC. Protein sequence: CASSQGRLAETQETQYF.

This clonotype was observed at least ten times. CDR3 in amino acids: CASSFAGGPYEQYF. Written as DNA, the CDR3 is TGTGCCAGCAGCTTTGCGGGAGGGCCCTACGAGCAGTACTTC. V is TRBV11-3 and J is TRBJ2-7; TRBD2 matches at 9 bases. Germline CDR1 is SGHNT and CDR2 is YENEEA. This CDR3 comprises 14 residues. Trimming at V came to 3 bases and at J to 2 bases, leaving 2 bases not matched to a gene.

This rearrangement joins TRBV7-9 to TRBJ1-2; 8 bases are a match to TRBD1. Looked up from germline, CDR1 is SEHNR and CDR2 is FQNEAQ (reference sequence). CDR3 length equals 14 residues. J was trimmed by 6 bases and V by 3 bases; bases with no gene match: 6. The CDR3 region has the DNA TGTGCCAGCAGCTTCCGGACAGGGAGCCATGGCTACACCTTC. Translating it yields CASSFRTGSHGYTF. The full variable domain, in which reference TRBV7-9 and TRBJ1-2 provide the parts outside the CDR3, is DTGVSQNPRHKITKRGQNVTFRCDPISEHNRLYWYRQTLGQGPEFLTYFQNEAQLEKSRLLSDRFSAERPKGSFSTLEIQRTEQGDSAMYLCASSFRTGSHGYTFGSGTRLTVV.

V gene TRBV7-6 combines with J gene TRBJ2-1; maybe TRBD2 (6 bases). The germline V and J ends were trimmed by 3 bases and 4 bases, with 13 bases remaining between them. CDR1 is SGHVS and CDR2 is FNYEAQ in the germline V gene. The CDR3 is 15 residues long. In nucleotides, the CDR3 is TGTGCCAGCAGCTTTCATAGCGGTGGGTACAATGAGCAGTTCTTC. It yields the protein CASSFHSGGYNEQFF.

Many counts were recorded for this clonotype. This sequence joins TRBV12-3 or TRBV12-4 and TRBJ1-3, with 7 nucleotides matching TRBD1. V trimming: 5 bases; J trimming: 7 bases; junction bases outside the gene matches: 8. The CDR3 is 14 amino acids. The CDR3 bases are TGTGCCAGCAGTCCTGACAGGGTGGTGAACACCATATATTTT. Translating gives CASSPDRVVNTIYF.

J is TRBJ2-7 and V is TRBV20-1; D gene ambiguous. This CDR3 has 10 amino acids. V was clipped by 3 bases and J by 5 bases, with 5 bases between them. Germline assignment: CDR1 DFQATT and CDR2 SNEGSKA (reference sequence). CDR3 region: CSARINEQYF. The CDR3 coding sequence is TGCAGTGCTAGGATAAACGAGCAGTACTTC.

CDR3 nucleotides: TGTGCCAGCAGCAAGGGGCCCCGCGGATATAGCAATCAGCCCCAGCATTTT. Translated, it gives CASSKGPRGYSNQPQHF. This chain joins TRBV12-3 or TRBV12-4 and TRBJ1-5, with TRBD1 as a possible D gene (5 bases). The CDR3 covers 17 residues. The V gene lost 6 bases and the J gene lost 0 bases, with 18 bases spanning the gap.

The chain has TRBV7-9 and TRBJ2-3; no reliable D call. Trimming took 1 base from V and 2 from J, leaving 7 bases between them. CDR3 size: 14 residues. Germline values: CDR1 SEHNR, CDR2 FQNEAQ (reference sequence). CDR3 DNA: TGTGCCAGCAGCTTAGGGGTCACCACAGATACGCAGTATTTT. This encodes CASSLGVTTDTQYF.

This clonotype was detected only a few times. The chain combines TRBV4-1 with TRBJ2-3; TRBD1 might be the D (6 bases). This CDR3 has 15 amino acids. Germline CDR1 is MGHRA and CDR2 is YSYEKL. V shed 5 bases and J shed 5 bases, with 17 bases lying between them. CDR3 sequence: CASSTQTGSRDTQYF. The CDR3 bases are TGCGCCAGCAGCACACAAACAGGGAGTCGAGATACGCAGTATTTT.

This rearrangement joins TRBV7-2 to TRBJ1-2; D is possibly TRBD1 (5 bases). Germline CDR1 SGHTA, CDR2 FQGNSA. V was trimmed by 5 bases and J by 4 bases, leaving 17 bases between them. This CDR3 spans 15 amino acids. CDR3 in DNA: TGTGCCAGCAGCCCGACGGACAAACCGTCCTATGGCTACACCTTC. This sequence encodes CASSPTDKPSYGYTF.

The rearrangement joins TRBV28 to TRBJ1-1; D is possibly TRBD1 (6 bases). The germline gives CDR1 MDHEN, CDR2 SYDVKM. The length of the CDR3 is 15 residues. Trimming removed 6 bases from V and 7 bases from J, with 21 bases in between. In nucleotides, the CDR3 is TGTGCCAGCAGAGACCCCGGGGGGCCAAAAGATGAAGCTTTCTTT. Translated: CASRDPGGPKDEAFF.

This clonotype appeared a few times. The rearrangement uses TRBV15 and TRBJ2-1; no firm D call. With 1 base removed from V and 9 bases from J, the gap between germline ends came to 10 bases. The CDR3 length is 13 residues. Per germline, CDR1 LNHNV and CDR2 YYDKDF (reference sequence). DNA of the CDR3: TGTGCCACCAGCAGAGTCCCCGGTGGTGAGCAGTTCTTC. Translating it yields CATSRVPGGEQFF.

This chain connects TRBV4-1 to TRBJ2-1, with 8 bases lining up with TRBD2. Germline V gene data show CDR1 as MGHRA and CDR2 as YSYEKL. This CDR3 spans 15 amino acids. The trim removed 0 bases at V and 10 bases at J, leaving 8 bases unmatched. For the CDR3, the DNA is TGCGCCAGCAGCCAAGAACTAACTAGCGGAGGAGAGCAGTTCTTC. This sequence encodes CASSQELTSGGEQFF.

This clonotype came up a few times. The chain employs TRBV28 and TRBJ1-5, with a possible D match to TRBD1 (5 bases). CDR3 length equals 16 residues. Germline assignment: CDR1 MDHEN and CDR2 SYDVKM. The V end was cut by 5 bases, the J end by 2 bases, with 16 bases between. CDR3: CASSPPGGAGNQPQHF. In nucleotides, the CDR3 is TGTGCCAGCAGTCCGCCCGGAGGGGCAGGCAATCAGCCCCAGCATTTT.

The chain combines TRBV12-3 or TRBV12-4 with TRBJ1-4; 8 bases are shared with TRBD1. The V gene end was trimmed by 4 bases and the J gene end by 7 bases; junction bases not matched to a gene: 5. The CDR3 is made up of 14 amino acids. CDR3 DNA sequence: TGTGCCAGCAGTTATCAGGGGGCTGGTGAAAAACTGTTTTTT. Translation gives CASSYQGAGEKLFF.

The chain joins TRBV10-3 to TRBJ2-1; 11 bases are a match to TRBD2. Germline-derived CDR1 and CDR2 are ENHRY and SYGVKD. After removal of 4 bases from V and 6 bases from J, the junction contained 8 bases not matched to a gene. The CDR3 sequence is 16 residues long. The CDR3 DNA reads as TGTGCCATCAGTGCTATACTAGCGGGAGCGGGCAATGAGCAGTTCTTC. As protein: CAISAILAGAGNEQFF.

In this sample, this clonotype turned up once. V gene TRBV12-3 or TRBV12-4 combines with J gene TRBJ2-1, with D possibly being TRBD1 (6 bases). Trimming cost V 6 bases and J 7 bases, with 13 bases left between them. The CDR3 runs 13 residues. The DNA of the CDR3 is TGTGCCAGCAGAGACGACAGGCTAAATGAGCAGTTCTTC. Translating it yields CASRDDRLNEQFF.

In this sample, this clonotype turned up many times. This sequence joins TRBV5-6 and TRBJ2-7; D may match TRBD1 or TRBD2 (5 bases each). V dropped 4 bases and J dropped 0 bases, with 14 bases sitting between them. Germline loops: CDR1 SGHDT, CDR2 YYEEEE. This CDR3 region has 15 residues. Here the CDR3 reads CASSPEGQSSYEQYF. In nucleotides, the CDR3 is TGTGCCAGCAGCCCAGAGGGGCAGTCCTCCTACGAGCAGTACTTC.

The chain joins TRBV10-3 to TRBJ2-5, with TRBD1 identical over 12 bases. Germline CDR1 reads ENHRY; CDR2 reads SYGVKD. V gave up 5 bases and J gave up 2 bases; unmatched junction bases: 3. This CDR3 spans 15 amino acids. This CDR3 is CAISLGQGAQETQYF. DNA for the CDR3: TGTGCCATCAGTTTGGGACAGGGGGCACAAGAGACCCAGTACTTC.

This clonotype was observed a few times. This rearrangement joins TRBV28 to TRBJ2-5; D is uncertain. There are 14 residues in the CDR3. The germline V and J ends were trimmed by 1 base and 4 bases, with 10 bases remaining between them. Germline V gene data show CDR1 as MDHEN and CDR2 as SYDVKM. CDR3 coding DNA: TGTGCCAGCAGTTTATCCAGCCCCCTAGAGACCCAGTACTTC. Protein product: CASSLSSPLETQYF.

This clonotype was seen at least ten times. The V gene is TRBV7-2, the J gene TRBJ1-2; D remains ambiguous. V lost 1 base, J lost 2 bases, and 2 bases lay in between. CDR3 size: 12 residues. The germline gives CDR1 SGHTA, CDR2 FQGNSA. CDR3 region: CASSLVNYGYTF. CDR3 in DNA: TGTGCCAGCAGCTTAGTGAACTATGGCTACACCTTC.